This TCR beta chain was observed in a study of T cells in Graves' hyperthyroidism and ophthalmopathy. Study-level information: Before any treatment, at initial diagnosis, peripheral blood was collected.

Patients with uncontrolled infections, other autoimmune diseases, pregnancy or lactation were excluded. The diagnostic basis comprised clinical symptoms, serum thyroxine and TRAb, thyroid ultrasound and orbital computed tomography. There were TCR beta CDR3 regions amplified from RNA transcripts. Primed by the HTBI set, a first-round RT-PCR was run on the TCR CDR3. TCRdb ran MiXCR on the multiplex PCR reads and lists one entry per CDR3 protein. The sample yields 20,000 to 30,000 distinct CDR3 sequences, roughly 49% seen once. J gave up 4 bases and V 5 bases, and 0 bases lay outside the gene matches. The germline V gene encodes CDR1 MRHNA and CDR2 SNTAGT. The CDR3 contains 13 residues. The study's findings and limits: Stable hyperthyroidism and ophthalmopathy were separated using 13 V-J signatures.

This clonotype is termed medium-sized. Antigen specificity is unknown. The sequence was obtained from a woman between 40 and 55 years old with Graves' hyperthyroidism that later progressed to Graves' ophthalmopathy. The chain employs TRBV6-4 and TRBJ2-2, with TRBD2 matching over 8 bases. The sample consisted of blood. In nucleotides, the CDR3 is TGTGCCAGCAGTAGCGGGAGCACCGGGGAGCTGTTTTTT. Protein sequence: CASSSGSTGELFF.